The sequence of this TCR beta chain was determined in a study of T cells in Graves' hyperthyroidism and ophthalmopathy. RNA transcripts provided the source from which TCR beta CDR3 regions were amplified. HTBI primers were used for first-round RT-PCR of the TCR CDR3. TCRdb fed the multiplex PCR reads into MiXCR, producing one record per CDR3 protein. Of hundreds of thousands of distinct CDR3 sequences in the sample, 35% to 45% are singletons; the top ten hold 8.9%. At least ten counts were recorded for this clonotype. This CDR3 has 13 residues. V shed 6 bases and J shed 1 base, with 9 bases lying between them.

The chain links TRBV12-3 or TRBV12-4 to TRBJ2-5; D gene unclear. The receptor was derived from a man aged 18 to 29 with Graves' hyperthyroidism. The sample was blood. The CDR3 DNA reads as TGTGCCAGCAGAGGGCCCGTCCAAGAGACCCAGTACTTC. This gives the protein CASRGPVQETQYF.